The following is a T cell receptor (beta chain) sequence with its context. This sample stems from a study of shared clonotypes between healthy human individuals. Authors' processing steps: ImmunoSEQ gave junction-only sequences without quality scores, so filtering differed. TCRdb keeps only in-frame clones here, not all; method: immunoSEQ multiplex PCR. The DNA gave D and trimming, while V, J and clone size come from that table. The repertoire holds roughly 490,000 clones, with around 80% as singletons. Sample: PBMCs. This TCR was recovered from a woman between 40 and 55 years old in good health. Some clones in this sample may be carry-over from other donors' samples.

The CDR3 bases are TGCGCCAGCAGCCAAGACTCTAGCGGGAGGGCCGGGGATACGCAGTATTTT. This gives the protein CASSQDSSGRAGDTQYF. The chain joins TRBV4-3 to TRBJ2-3; 12 positions match TRBD2. Germline V gene sequence: CDR1 LGHNA, CDR2 YSLEER. This CDR3 contains 17 residues. V dropped 0 bases and J dropped 6; count of bases not matched to a gene: 7.